These 22 T cell receptor beta chains were all obtained from the same sample, sequenced in a study of T cells in localized non-small cell lung cancer. Method: immunoSEQ multiplex PCR; TCRdb's copy keeps in-frame clones and lacks some. The sample has around 25,000 clones; 92% are singletons. This specimen was peripheral blood, taken before any cancer treatment. Every receptor here comes from a man aged 40 to 69 with stage III squamous cell lung carcinoma.

This chain joins TRBV15 and TRBJ2-7; 8 nucleotides match TRBD2. From germline, CDR1 is LNHNV and CDR2 YYDKDF (reference sequence). With V trimmed by 0 bases and J by 3 bases, 4 bases remained unmatched. The CDR3 runs to 15 residues. The CDR3, as DNA: TGTGCCACCAGCAGAGATCCCAGCGGGAGCTACGAGCAGTACTTC. Protein: CATSRDPSGSYEQYF.

The V gene is TRBV19, the J gene TRBJ1-1; 11 bases line up with TRBD1. Germline values: CDR1 LNHDA, CDR2 SQIVND (reference sequence). This CDR3 spans 16 amino acids. After removal of 1 base from V and 3 bases from J, the junction contained 4 bases not matched to a gene. CDR3 DNA: TGTGCCAGTAGTATAGCCTGGGACAGGGGGTACACTGAAGCTTTCTTT. Protein sequence: CASSIAWDRGYTEAFF.

The rearrangement uses TRBV30 and TRBJ2-3; 11 nucleotides agree with TRBD1. The CDR3 is 19 residues long. Germline CDR1 reads GTSNPN; CDR2 reads SVGIG (reference sequence). Trimming cost V 3 bases and J 1 base; bases outside gene matches: 15. In DNA, the CDR3 is TGTGCCTGGAGCGAAACCCTCTGGACAGGGGGCGATGGCACAGATACGCAGTATTTT. As protein: CAWSETLWTGGDGTDTQYF.

The table lists this clone with a count of one. As DNA, the CDR3 is TGTGCCAGCAGCCGCTTGGGGAGCAATCAGCCCCAGCATTTT. This sequence encodes CASSRLGSNQPQHF. The V gene is TRBV6-5, the J gene TRBJ1-5, with D unclear. Germline CDR1 and CDR2: MNHEY and SVGAGI. Trimming cost V 6 bases and J 1 base, with 10 bases left between them. This CDR3 is built from 14 residues.

The chain recombines TRBV29-1 with TRBJ1-1; D is undetermined. Germline V gene sequence: CDR1 SQVTM, CDR2 ANQGSEA. CDR3 length: 11 residues. The CDR3 reads CSGRLNTEAFF. The CDR3 bases are TGCAGTGGGCGTTTGAACACTGAAGCTTTCTTT.

The chain joins TRBV28 to TRBJ2-5; tentatively, D is TRBD1 or TRBD2 (5 bases each). This CDR3 region has 15 residues. V was clipped by 6 bases and J by 9 bases, with 23 bases between them. Germline V lookup: CDR1 MDHEN, CDR2 SYDVKM. In DNA, the CDR3 is TGTGCCAGCAGCGCCCGGGACGCCGCCCCCGTGGCCCAGTACTTC. This codes for CASSARDAAPVAQYF. The variable domain in full, completed from reference TRBV28 and TRBJ2-5, reads DVKVTQSSRYLVKRTGEKVFLECVQDMDHENMFWYRQDPGLGLRLIYFSYDVKMKEKGDIPEGYSVSREKKERFSLILESASTNQTSMYLCASSARDAAPVAQYFGPGTRLLVL.

The gene calls are TRBV6-5 and TRBJ2-1, with 11 bases fitting TRBD1. Germline V CDR1 and CDR2: MNHEY, SVGAGI. CDR3 length equals 14 residues. V was clipped by 7 bases and J by 7 bases; unmatched bases: 6. The CDR3 sequence: CASKGQGAGNEQFF. Written as DNA, the CDR3 is TGTGCCAGCAAAGGACAGGGGGCAGGGAATGAGCAGTTCTTC.

The CDR3 DNA follows: TGCGCCAGCAGCCAGCCGGGGGGTGTTAGAGAGACCCAGTACTTC. This encodes CASSQPGGVRETQYF. This chain connects TRBV4-1 to TRBJ2-5; 7 bases are a match to TRBD2. V gave up 3 bases and J gave up 4 bases; unmatched junction bases: 8. There are 15 residues in the CDR3. Looked up from germline, CDR1 is MGHRA and CDR2 is YSYEKL.

This chain uses TRBV6-4 with TRBJ2-7; 7 bases match TRBD1. The CDR3 totals 12 residues. The germline gives CDR1 MRHNA, CDR2 SNTAGT. V was clipped by 7 bases and J by 7 bases; unmatched bases: 7. CDR3 nucleotides: TGTGCCAGCACCCACAGGGGTGGGGAGCAGTACTTC. Protein sequence: CASTHRGGEQYF.

The CDR3 here is CASSPGITGGSNEQFF. DNA of the CDR3: TGTGCCAGCTCACCTGGGATCACAGGAGGATCCAATGAGCAGTTCTTC. V usage is TRBV18 and J usage is TRBJ2-1; the D call may be TRBD1 or TRBD2 (5 bases each). Trimming left V 3 bases short and J 6 bases short, with 18 bases between. Germline values: CDR1 KGHSH, CDR2 LQKENI. The CDR3 length is 16 residues.

This clone was recorded a few times. The chain employs TRBV5-1 and TRBJ2-7; 7 bases line up with TRBD1. Germline V CDR1 and CDR2: SGHRS, YFSETQ. V lost 1 base to trimming and J lost 2 bases; unmatched junction nucleotides: 9. This CDR3 has 16 amino acids. The CDR3 loop reads CASSLSIDRVPYEQYF. CDR3 in DNA: TGCGCCAGCAGCTTGAGTATTGACAGGGTTCCCTACGAGCAGTACTTC.

The chain recombines TRBV19 with TRBJ2-1, with 9 nucleotides matching TRBD2. Trimming removed 5 bases from V and 5 bases from J; junction bases left unmatched: 10. CDR1 and CDR2 from the germline V gene are LNHDA and SQIVND (reference sequence). This CDR3 spans 16 amino acids. CDR3 protein: CASSSLAGGPDNEQFF. The CDR3 DNA reads TGTGCCAGTAGTTCCCTCGCGGGAGGGCCCGACAATGAGCAGTTCTTC.

This chain links TRBV4-1 with TRBJ2-2; 11 bases are shared with TRBD2. CDR1 MGHRA and CDR2 YSYEKL come from the germline V gene. This CDR3 comprises 17 residues. V lost 1 base, J lost 6 bases, and 7 bases stayed unmatched. The CDR3 reads CASSQGNSGGASGELFF. DNA of the CDR3: TGCGCCAGCAGCCAAGGAAATAGCGGGGGGGCTTCCGGGGAGCTGTTTTTT.

This rearrangement joins TRBV5-4 to TRBJ2-6; D gene ambiguous. The CDR3 is 15 residues long. Germline V lookup: CDR1 SGHNT, CDR2 YYREEE (reference sequence). V was cut by 0 bases and J by 0 bases, with 4 bases left in between. CDR3 in DNA: TGTGCCAGCAGCTTGGACAGCTCTGGGGCCAACGTCCTGACTTTC. Translating it yields CASSLDSSGANVLTF.

The chain recombines TRBV5-8 with TRBJ2-3; 12 positions agree with TRBD2. The CDR3 runs to 17 residues. With V trimmed by 3 bases and J by 0 bases, 5 bases remained unmatched. Germline-derived CDR1 and CDR2 are SGHTS and YDEGEE. CDR3 in DNA: TGTGCCAGCAGCTGGACCGGGACTAGCGGGAGCACAGATACGCAGTATTTT. This codes for CASSWTGTSGSTDTQYF. Filled out from reference TRBV5-8 and TRBJ2-3, the complete variable domain reads EAGVTQSPTHLIKTRGQQATLRCSPISGHTSVYWYQQALGLGLQFLLWYDEGEERNRGNFPPRFSGRQFPNYSSELNVNALELEDSALYLCASSWTGTSGSTDTQYFGPGTRLTVL.

This chain links TRBV11-2 with TRBJ2-5; 7 bases map to TRBD1. Germline V lookup: CDR1 SGHAT, CDR2 FQNNGV. J lost 1 base, V lost 2 bases, and 1 base had no gene match. The CDR3 runs 14 residues. Here the CDR3 DNA reads TGTGCCAGCAGCTTAACAGGGGCCCAAGAGACCCAGTACTTC. Translated: CASSLTGAQETQYF.

The rearrangement links TRBV5-3 to TRBJ2-3; D is unclear. TRBV5-3 is filed as an ORF, its function uncertain. V lost 5 bases, J lost 3 bases, and 19 bases lay in between. This CDR3 is built from 16 residues. The CDR3 protein is CARRSQTALRTDTQYF. CDR3 DNA: TGTGCCAGAAGATCCCAGACTGCCCTCAGAACAGATACGCAGTATTTT.

This clone was recorded once. V gene TRBV11-2 combines with J gene TRBJ2-7; D gene uncertain. Trimming removed 0 bases from V and 3 bases from J, with 6 bases in between. CDR1 is SGHAT, CDR2 FQNNGV, per germline. This CDR3 is built from 13 residues. CDR3 loop: CASSLDQYYEQYF. CDR3 coding DNA: TGTGCCAGCAGCTTAGATCAATACTACGAGCAGTACTTC.

The rearrangement uses TRBV25-1 and TRBJ2-7; either TRBD1 or TRBD2 may fit D (5 bases each). Trimming shortened V by 4 bases and J by 2 bases, and 9 bases separated the two germline ends. The CDR3 totals 13 residues. Germline values: CDR1 MGHDK, CDR2 SYGVNS. CDR3 amino acids: CASSAGTPYEQYF. The CDR3 DNA sequence: TGTGCCAGCAGTGCCGGGACCCCCTACGAGCAGTACTTC.

The gene calls are TRBV30 and TRBJ2-7; 11 bases map to TRBD2. V was pared by 5 bases and J by 0 bases, with 15 bases of the junction left unmatched. The CDR3 totals 18 residues. CDR1 and CDR2 (germline): GTSNPN, SVGIG (reference sequence). The CDR3: CAWAGGGSGRGSSYEQYF. The CDR3 DNA sequence: TGTGCCTGGGCCGGAGGGGGTAGCGGGAGGGGAAGCTCCTACGAGCAGTACTTC.

CDR3 DNA sequence: TGCAGCGTTGAAGGACTAGCGGGAGGAAGGTCCTACAATGAGCAGTTCTTC. Residues: CSVEGLAGGRSYNEQFF. The rearrangement joins TRBV29-1 to TRBJ2-1; 13 bases are shared with TRBD2. With V trimmed by 1 base and J by 1 base, 4 bases remained unmatched. Germline V gene data show CDR1 as SQVTM and CDR2 as ANQGSEA. The CDR3 length is 17 residues.

The V call is TRBV11-2, the J call TRBJ2-1; the D gene is possibly TRBD2 (5 bases). The CDR3 is 16 amino acids. Trimming removed 6 bases at V and 7 bases at J, with 22 bases between. Germline V lookup: CDR1 SGHAT, CDR2 FQNNGV. CDR3 nucleotide sequence: TGTGCCAGCAGGAAACTGACGGGGAGACGATATAATGAGCAGTTCTTC. Translated: CASRKLTGRRYNEQFF.